Below, one TCR beta chain is given with its context. The CDR3 has 14 amino acids. V shed 3 bases and J shed 0 bases, with 9 bases lying between them. Germline V gene sequence: CDR1 SNHLY, CDR2 FYNNEI. The data originate from a study of blood T cell repertoires in COVID-19. The repertoire was sequenced with immunoSEQ multiplex PCR; TCRdb's copy has only in-frame clones and lacks some. The sample lists hundreds of thousands of clones, about 85% occurring once. Sequencing used PBMCs or T cells enriched from blood (not recorded which). The V and J genes are TRBV2 and TRBJ2-7; tentatively, D is TRBD2 (5 bases). This TCR derives from a middle-aged man who had recovered from COVID-19. The CDR3 nucleotides read TGTGCCAGCAGTGAGGCGGGCCACTCCTACGAGCAGTACTTC. This gives the protein CASSEAGHSYEQYF.